A selection of T cell receptor beta chains follows, all from one sample in a study of T-cell reconstitution after alpha-beta-depleted transplantation in children. TCRdb re-analysed the PCR reads in MiXCR, keeping a single row per CDR3 protein. This repertoire shows about 200,000 distinct CDR3 sequences, about 14% found once; its top ten account for over 10%. The sample here was PBMCs from the stem cell graft donor, taken from the stem cell graft. These receptors all stem from a human donor who donated a stem cell graft to a child with acute lymphoblastic leukemia. The CDR3 runs from the conserved cysteine through the conserved F or W. A D gene is named only where the DNA matches it firmly. Size is stated for part of the rows, as once, few or many counts, or as a class when the clone is expanded.

j_call | d_call | v_call | clone_size | cdr3_length | cdr3_nt | cdr3_aa
TRBJ2-1 | TRBD2 | TRBV5-1 | many | 15 | TGCGCCAGCAGCCCGACTAGCGGGAATGACAATGAGCAGTTCTTC | CASSPTSGNDNEQFF
TRBJ2-5 | - | TRBV5-6 | - | 12 | TGTGCCAGCAGCTTGGGGTCCGCGACCCAGTACTTC | CASSLGSATQYF
TRBJ2-3 | TRBD2 | TRBV3-1 | many | 16 | TGTGCCAGCAGCCAAGATAATGGGGGAGGGCCGGATACGCAGTATTTT | CASSQDNGGGPDTQYF
TRBJ1-5 | - | TRBV5-5 | many | 15 | TGTGCCAGCAGCTTGAGATACGGTAGCAATCAGCCCCAGCATTTT | CASSLRYGSNQPQHF
TRBJ1-2 | TRBD1 | TRBV29-1 | many | 14 | TGCAGCGCTCAGGTTGGGACAGGGGTTAACGGCTACACCTTC | CSAQVGTGVNGYTF
TRBJ2-4 | - | TRBV12-3/TRBV12-4 | - | 14 | TGTGCCAGCAGTTTATCAGGCCGCGAAAACATTCAGTACTTC | CASSLSGRENIQYF
TRBJ2-5 | - | TRBV20-1 | many | 15 | TGCAGTGCTTCACCCTCCGGGACAAGTAGGAGGACCCAGTACTTC | CSASPSGTSRRTQYF
TRBJ2-7 | TRBD1 | TRBV20-1 | many | 15 | TGCAGTGCTATATCTCCACAGGGGGCAAGCAGGGAGCAGTACTTC | CSAISPQGASREQYF
TRBJ1-1 | - | TRBV29-1 | - | 11 | TGCAGCGGGGGAGAAGGGCGTGTTGCTTTCTTT | CSGGEGRVAFF
TRBJ2-5 | - | TRBV5-1 | many | 16 | TGCGCCAGCAGCTCCTTTGGACGGCTATTACAAGAGACCCAGTACTTC | CASSSFGRLLQETQYF
TRBJ2-5 | - | TRBV12-3/TRBV12-4 | many | 11 | TGTGCCAGCACCCTCGGGGAGACCCAGTACTTC | CASTLGETQYF
TRBJ2-5 | - | TRBV6-1 | many | 12 | TGTGCCAGCAGTGCCCCTCCGGAGACCCAGTACTTC | CASSAPPETQYF
TRBJ1-5 | - | TRBV9 | many | 17 | TGTGCCAGCAGCGTAGGTGTTGGGACCTCTAGCAATCAGCCCCAGCATTTT | CASSVGVGTSSNQPQHF
TRBJ1-1 | - | TRBV20-1 | - | 15 | TGCAGTGCTGCCGGGACCACTAAAGGTTACACTGAAGCTTTCTTT | CSAAGTTKGYTEAFF
TRBJ2-7 | - | TRBV10-3 | many | 14 | TGTGCCATCAGTGGGCCAGGCGGCAATTACGAGCAGTACTTC | CAISGPGGNYEQYF
TRBJ2-5 | - | TRBV29-1 | many | 13 | TGCAGCGTCACCGGGACCTCCTCGGAGACCCAGTACTTC | CSVTGTSSETQYF
TRBJ1-1 | - | TRBV5-1 | - | 14 | TGCGCCAGCAGCGCGGACAGTGTGAACACTGAAGCTTTCTTT | CASSADSVNTEAFF
TRBJ2-5 | - | TRBV29-1 | many | 12 | TGCAGCGCGGGACACCTCCAAGAGACCCAGTACTTC | CSAGHLQETQYF
TRBJ1-2 | - | TRBV12-3/TRBV12-4 | many | 14 | TGTGCCAGCAGTAACCATATCGGAGCTGGGGGCTACACCTTC | CASSNHIGAGGYTF
TRBJ2-1 | TRBD1 | TRBV5-1 | many | 15 | TGCGCCAGCACTCAATTAGGACAGGGCGTGGATGAGCAGTTCTTC | CASTQLGQGVDEQFF
TRBJ2-1 | - | TRBV12-3/TRBV12-4 | few | 15 | TGTGCCAGCAGTTTAGGGAATAACCAGGCCGATGAGCAGTTCTTC | CASSLGNNQADEQFF
TRBJ2-1 | - | TRBV7-9 | - | 16 | TGTGCCAGCAGCTGGGGGCAGGGAGGGGGCTACAATGAGCAGTTCTTC | CASSWGQGGGYNEQFF
TRBJ1-1 | TRBD1 | TRBV12-3/TRBV12-4 | many | 15 | TGTGCCAGCAGTCTCGACAGGGAAGGAAACACTGAAGCTTTCTTT | CASSLDREGNTEAFF
TRBJ1-1 | - | TRBV7-2 | many | 17 | TGTGCCAGCAGCTTCGTAAGCCACGGACCTATGAACACTGAAGCTTTCTTT | CASSFVSHGPMNTEAFF
TRBJ2-3 | TRBD2 | TRBV20-1 | - | 16 | TGCAGTGCTAGAGAACAATCTAGCGGCTTCACAGATACGCAGTATTTT | CSAREQSSGFTDTQYF
TRBJ1-6 | - | TRBV15 | many | 16 | TGTGCCACCAGCAGGGACCCTAGGTCCTATAATTCACCCCTCCACTTT | CATSRDPRSYNSPLHF
TRBJ2-4 | TRBD2 | TRBV5-8 | many | 16 | TGTGCCAGCAGCTTGGCGGGACTAGCGGGAGTGGACATTCAGTACTTC | CASSLAGLAGVDIQYF
TRBJ2-1 | TRBD1 | TRBV20-1 | many | 14 | TGCAGTGCCAAGGACAGGGTCAAATACAATGAGCAGTTCTTC | CSAKDRVKYNEQFF
TRBJ2-1 | - | TRBV10-2 | - | 14 | TGCGCCAGCAGACGCGACCTTCGGAACAATGAGCAGTTCTTC | CASRRDLRNNEQFF
TRBJ2-3 | TRBD2 | TRBV20-1 | - | 14 | TGCAGTGCTAGCTTGGGACTAGGAACAGATACGCAGTATTTT | CSASLGLGTDTQYF
TRBJ2-1 | - | TRBV29-1 | many | 12 | TGCAGCGTTGGTCAGTTAATCAATGAGCAGTTCTTC | CSVGQLINEQFF